This T cell receptor (beta chain) was identified during a study of cytomegalovirus exposure and HLA in healthy donors. Study details: Early release data held some 79 million unique TCRs from HLA-typed donors.

Use of 60 Vbeta and 13 Jbeta primers characterized the PCR. Sequenced by immunoSEQ multiplex PCR; TCRdb stores in-frame clones only, minus some. The table shows over 130,000 clones, with around 60% occurring only once. The receptor's source is a woman aged 60 to 75 in good health and CMV-seropositive. Sequencing was carried out using PBMCs.

The CDR3 DNA is TGCAGCGTCGCCACCTACAGGGGGGTTTCCTACGAGCAGTACTTC. Translation gives CSVATYRGVSYEQYF. The chain links TRBV29-1 to TRBJ2-7; 8 bases line up with TRBD1. The CDR3 runs to 15 residues. In germline, CDR1 is SQVTM, CDR2 ANQGSEA. V dropped 6 bases and J dropped 1; count of bases not matched to a gene: 11.